The clone carrying this TCR beta chain was recorded a few times. What it recognizes is unknown. These data come from a study of early T cells in non-severe SARS-CoV-2 infection. For the study at large: Sequenced bulk RNA came from whole blood that was unsorted, and chains were unpaired. Notes on the study in general: Anti-spike CD8 responses were favored in VDJdb matching, and private and CD4 specificities were missed.

Individually, cDNA molecules had unique molecular identifiers attached to them. TCRdb re-analysed the 5' RACE reads in MiXCR, keeping a single row per CDR3 protein. The sample comprises roughly 40,000 distinct CDR3 sequences, 4.7% of which are singletons, and about 5% rests with the top ten. CDR3 length: 15 residues. The trim removed 0 bases at V and 2 bases at J, leaving 2 bases unmatched. In germline, CDR1 is LGHNA, CDR2 YSLEER. The sequenced sample was whole blood. This rearrangement joins TRBV4-3 to TRBJ1-2, with TRBD1 matching over 8 bases. The sequence derives from an adult who was a healthcare worker with PCR-confirmed SARS-CoV-2 infection or an uninfected control (not recorded which). The CDR3 nucleotides are TGCGCCAGCAGCCAAGACTACAGGGGGAACTATGGCTACACCTTC. It yields the protein CASSQDYRGNYGYTF.